These 2 T cell receptor beta chains originate from one sample sequenced in a study of blood T cell repertoires in COVID-19 (dated by TCRdb to 2020 to 2021). Preparation of the library involved the immunoSEQ multiplex PCR assay. As stored in TCRdb, this immuneACCESS dataset retains in-frame rearrangements with V and J assigned. A fraction of the clones does not appear; measured against another copy, unresolved V genes explain less than half of the discrepancy, and the remainder lacks a known reason. The sample table records about 140,000 clones; approximately 87% of these occur just once. Of the sample, more than 3.5% is held by the ten largest clones. The source material was peripheral blood. The receptors shown here come from a woman aged 40 to 50 with acute or convalescent COVID-19.

V usage is TRBV27 and J usage is TRBJ2-7; 9 positions match TRBD2. The germline gives CDR1 MNHEY, CDR2 SMNVEV (reference sequence). Trimming took 6 bases from V and 2 from J; bases not matched to a gene: 11. This CDR3 is 16 amino acids long. This CDR3 is CASSLDPLAGAYEQYF. CDR3 DNA sequence: TGTGCCAGCAGCCTGGACCCCTTAGCGGGAGCCTACGAGCAGTACTTC.

V usage is TRBV19 and J usage is TRBJ2-5; 8 bases line up with TRBD1. CDR1 is LNHDA and CDR2 is SQIVND in the germline V gene (reference sequence). The CDR3 covers 16 residues. Unmatched junction bases numbered 13, after V lost 6 bases and J lost 4 bases. In DNA, the CDR3 is TGTGCCAGTAGCCTTCGGCAGGGGGCTCGAGTAGAGACCCAGTACTTC. It is translated as CASSLRQGARVETQYF.